The source of this T cell receptor (beta chain) is a study of blood T cell repertoires in COVID-19. Across the whole study: COVID-19 samples collected from the United States, Italy and Spain covered acute and convalescent phases.

Study processing details: Reference gene primer amplification in the assay estimated nucleated cell counts. The protocol was immunoSEQ multiplex PCR, while the TCRdb copy is restricted to in-frame clones and leaves out a portion. The V and J calls and the clone size are those of that table, but D and trimming were determined from the DNA. The sample yields 45,000 or so clones, about 88% seen once. This sequence originates from a man aged 40-49 years with active COVID-19. The sequencing sample was made of peripheral blood.

Here the CDR3 reads CASSLNPQGRTFEQYF. Written as DNA, the CDR3 is TGCGCCAGCAGCTTGAACCCACAGGGCCGTACTTTCGAGCAGTACTTC. The chain employs TRBV5-1 and TRBJ2-7; TRBD1 might be the D (6 bases). CDR1 and CDR2 (germline): SGHRS, YFSETQ. Trimming removed 1 base from V and 6 bases from J, with 20 bases in between. This CDR3 has 16 residues.